These 19 T cell receptor beta chains originate from one sample sequenced in a study of blood T cell repertoires in COVID-19. The method was immunoSEQ multiplex PCR; TCRdb's version includes in-frame clones alone and lacks a portion of them. The data contain 440,000 or so clones, approximately 89% of them singletons. Source material: peripheral blood. The receptors were sampled from a woman in her forties with COVID-19, enrolled during active disease.

CDR3 amino acids: CASSFGFGQGENTIYF. Here the CDR3 DNA reads TGTGCCAGCAGTTTTGGGTTTGGGCAGGGTGAAAACACCATATATTTT. This rearrangement joins TRBV28 to TRBJ1-3; perhaps TRBD1 as D (5 bases). The V gene's germline CDR1 is MDHEN and CDR2 SYDVKM. Trimming removed 3 bases at V and 6 bases at J, with 18 bases between. CDR3 length equals 16 residues.

This rearrangement joins TRBV28 to TRBJ1-5, with TRBD1 identical over 11 bases. V lost 3 bases, J lost 6 bases, and 4 bases stayed unmatched. This CDR3 is 15 amino acids long. CDR1 and CDR2 from the germline V gene are MDHEN and SYDVKM. The CDR3, as DNA: TGTGCCAGCAGTTTCCGGACAGGGGGCGTTCAGCCCCAGCATTTT. Protein product: CASSFRTGGVQPQHF. The complete variable domain, with remaining parts taken from reference TRBV28 and TRBJ1-5, reads DVKVTQSSRYLVKRTGEKVFLECVQDMDHENMFWYRQDPGLGLRLIYFSYDVKMKEKGDIPEGYSVSREKKERFSLILESASTNQTSMYLCASSFRTGGVQPQHFGDGTRLSIL.

This rearrangement joins TRBV7-9 to TRBJ1-5; 12 bases fit TRBD1. The CDR3 length is 16 residues. With 0 bases clipped from V and 5 bases from J, the junction kept 2 bases outside the gene matches. Germline-derived CDR1 and CDR2 are SEHNR and FQNEAQ (reference sequence). The CDR3 protein is CASSLAGTGGYQPQHF. The CDR3 bases are TGTGCCAGCAGCTTAGCTGGGACAGGGGGCTATCAGCCCCAGCATTTT.

This clone came up once. This chain uses TRBV5-4 with TRBJ2-3, with TRBD1 identical over 9 bases. V dropped 3 bases and J dropped 2; count of bases not matched to a gene: 4. In germline, CDR1 is SGHNT, CDR2 YYREEE (reference sequence). The length of the CDR3 is 15 residues. The CDR3 bases are TGTGCCAGCAGCTGGACAGGGGCATCCACAGATACGCAGTATTTT. Translating it yields CASSWTGASTDTQYF.

V and J are TRBV11-3 and TRBJ2-2; a possible D gene is TRBD2 (5 bases). V dropped 1 base and J dropped 4 bases, with 10 bases sitting between them. There are 15 residues in the CDR3. Germline CDR1 reads SGHNT; CDR2 reads YENEEA. The CDR3 reads CASSLASSTTGELFF. The CDR3 nucleotides read TGTGCCAGCAGCTTAGCTAGCAGCACCACCGGGGAGCTGTTTTTT.

The J gene is TRBJ2-1, the V gene TRBV3-1 (or the pseudogene TRBV3-2); D call uncertain. Trimming stripped 3 bases from V and 7 bases from J, with 7 bases between. CDR3 length: 12 amino acids. Germline CDR1 reads LGHDT; CDR2 reads YNNKEL (reference sequence). As DNA, the CDR3 is TGTGCCAGCAGCCACCTGACTAATGAGCAGTTCTTC. It translates to CASSHLTNEQFF.

The J gene is TRBJ1-3, the V gene TRBV3-1 (or the pseudogene TRBV3-2); D remains ambiguous. The CDR3 has 17 amino acids. The germline V gene has CDR1 LGHDT and CDR2 YNNKEL (reference sequence). V was trimmed by 1 base and J by 0 bases, leaving 13 bases between them. CDR3 loop: CASSQASLLLSGNTIYF. The CDR3 nucleotides read TGTGCCAGCAGCCAAGCGTCTCTCCTACTCTCTGGAAACACCATATATTTT.

The gene calls are TRBV10-3 and TRBJ2-7; 7 bases are a match to TRBD1. Trimming at V came to 9 bases and at J to 5 bases, leaving 10 bases not matched to a gene. The germline CDR1 and CDR2 sequences are ENHRY and SYGVKD. The CDR3 consists of 13 residues. CDR3 region: CAMAGQVGNEQYF. Here the CDR3 DNA reads TGTGCCATGGCAGGACAGGTAGGGAACGAGCAGTACTTC.

In its sample, this clone was seen once. This chain links TRBV3-1 (or the pseudogene TRBV3-2) with TRBJ2-7, with a possible D match to TRBD1 (5 bases). Germline V CDR1 and CDR2: LGHDT, YNNKEL (reference sequence). V lost 0 bases and J 6 bases, leaving 12 bases between the germline ends. The CDR3 is 14 residues long. CDR3 in DNA: TGTGCCAGCAGCCAAGATCTAGTAACAGGCGAGCAGTACTTC. Encoded protein: CASSQDLVTGEQYF.

V usage is TRBV12-2 and J usage is TRBJ1-1. TRBV12-2 corresponds to a pseudogene. This CDR3 is built from 13 residues. CDR3 in amino acids: CASRLLQSAEAFF. CDR3 DNA sequence: TGTGCAAGTCGCTTACTGCAGAGCGCTGAAGCTTTCTTT.

This clone came up once. This chain links TRBV6-6 with TRBJ1-3; D remains unclear. Trimming removed 4 bases from V and 3 bases from J, with 16 bases in between. This CDR3 is 16 amino acids long. Germline V gene lookup returns CDR1 MNHNY and CDR2 SVGAGI (reference sequence). CDR3 coding DNA: TGTGCCAGCAGTTTAAGGCCCCCCGGGAGTGGAAACACCATATATTTT. Translating gives CASSLRPPGSGNTIYF.

The V gene is TRBV7-9, the J gene TRBJ1-4; 7 positions match TRBD1. Trimming cost V 5 bases and J 7 bases; bases outside gene matches: 19. The CDR3 spans 18 residues. CDR1 and CDR2 (germline): SEHNR, FQNEAQ (reference sequence). The chain's CDR3 is CASSPYIGGFPGGEKLFF. CDR3 coding DNA: TGTGCCAGCAGCCCCTACATAGGCGGTTTTCCAGGGGGTGAAAAACTGTTTTTT.

This clone was recorded once. The J gene is TRBJ1-2, the V gene TRBV7-2; D might be TRBD1 (6 bases). The CDR3 has 16 residues. Trimming removed 3 bases at V and 2 bases at J, with 16 bases between. The germline gives CDR1 SGHTA, CDR2 FQGNSA. The CDR3 DNA follows: TGTGCCAGCAGCTTGACCTCAGGGACAAACAACTATGGCTACACCTTC. Its translation is CASSLTSGTNNYGYTF.

The chain employs TRBV14 and TRBJ1-1; 8 positions match TRBD1. The V segment lost 5 bases and the J segment 6 bases; nucleotides outside the gene matches: 5. This CDR3 region has 13 residues. Germline-derived CDR1 and CDR2 are SGHDN and FVKESK. CDR3 bases: TGTGCCAGCAGCTGGGGACAGGTCTCTGAAGCTTTCTTT. As protein: CASSWGQVSEAFF.

The chain combines TRBV7-2 with TRBJ1-1; D is ambiguous. In germline, CDR1 is SGHTA, CDR2 FQGNSA. The CDR3 runs to 14 residues. The ends were cut back, 5 bases at V and 7 bases at J, with 17 bases in the middle. CDR3 in DNA: TGTGCCAGCAGCCCTTCTAGGCTTCATGATGAAGCTTTCTTT. The encoded protein is CASSPSRLHDEAFF.

The chain couples TRBV5-1 to TRBJ2-7; 11 nucleotides match TRBD1. CDR1 and CDR2 from the germline V gene are SGHRS and YFSETQ. V was clipped by 10 bases and J by 6 bases; unmatched bases: 6. The CDR3 consists of 12 residues. The CDR3 protein is CASGQGASEQYF. DNA for the CDR3: TGCGCCTCTGGACAGGGGGCAAGCGAGCAGTACTTC.

This clone appeared a few times. The chain uses TRBV5-8 and TRBJ2-7; D may be TRBD2 (6 bases). Trimming took off 0 bases at V and 2 bases at J, with 6 bases between the two ends. The CDR3 is 13 amino acids. CDR1 and CDR2 (germline): SGHTS, YDEGEE. The CDR3 protein is CASSLGEAYEQYF. The CDR3 DNA sequence: TGTGCCAGCAGCTTGGGGGAGGCCTACGAGCAGTACTTC. The full variable domain, its missing parts supplied by reference TRBV5-8 and TRBJ2-7, is EAGVTQSPTHLIKTRGQQATLRCSPISGHTSVYWYQQALGLGLQFLLWYDEGEERNRGNFPPRFSGRQFPNYSSELNVNALELEDSALYLCASSLGEAYEQYFGPGTRLTVT.

This clone has just one count. In nucleotides, the CDR3 is TGTGCCAGCAGCCAAGGTTTCGGTGACAGTTTCTATGGCTACACCTTC. Protein sequence: CASSQGFGDSFYGYTF. The chain combines TRBV3-1 (or the pseudogene TRBV3-2) with TRBJ1-2; tentatively, D is TRBD1 (5 bases). This CDR3 has 16 amino acids. CDR1 is LGHDT and CDR2 is YNNKEL in the germline V gene (reference sequence). V gave up 1 base and J gave up 4 bases, with 16 bases separating them.

This clone was recorded a few times. The chain links TRBV7-9 to TRBJ2-3; D may be TRBD1 (5 bases). This CDR3 region has 16 residues. CDR1 and CDR2 (germline): SEHNR, FQNEAQ (reference sequence). The V end was cut by 1 base, the J end by 2 bases, with 13 bases between. The CDR3 bases are TGTGCCAGCAGCTTAGAGGGTGGGGCAGTCACAGATACGCAGTATTTT. Encoded protein: CASSLEGGAVTDTQYF.